The rows below give T cell receptor beta chains drawn from one sample of a study of cytomegalovirus exposure and HLA in healthy donors. TCRdb's table, derived via immunoSEQ multiplex PCR, lists solely in-frame clones and lacks some. The data show roughly 200,000 clones, 80% to 90% seen once. The sample was PBMCs. These receptors all come from a man aged 35 to 55 in good health and CMV-seropositive. CDR3s include the opening cysteine and the closing phenylalanine or tryptophan. D genes are given only for firm matches. Size is omitted from some rows. Given values are once, few, many or a class for expanded clones.

CDR3 protein	CDR3 DNA	V gene	J gene	D gene	clone size
CASSYSTATGNSNEQFF	TGTGCCAGCAGCTATTCTACTGCTACAGGGAATAGTAATGAGCAGTTCTTC	TRBV9	TRBJ2-1	.	.
CSALTGKGEKAFF	TGCAGCGCGCTCACCGGGAAGGGTGAAAAAGCTTTCTTT	TRBV29-1	TRBJ1-1	.	.
CASSESRHSGELFF	TGTGCCAGCAGTGAATCTAGGCACTCCGGGGAGCTGTTTTTT	TRBV25-1	TRBJ2-2	.	few
CASSPIRWGHEQYF	TGTGCCAGCAGTCCCATCCGTTGGGGGCACGAGCAGTACTTC	TRBV27	TRBJ2-7	.	few
CASSQGAGSVF	TGCGCCAGCAGCCAAGGGGCAGGGTCGGTCTTT	TRBV4-3	TRBJ1-1	.	.
CASSATGTTEAFF	TGTGCCAGCAGTGCGACAGGGACCACTGAAGCTTTCTTT	TRBV6-1	TRBJ1-1	TRBD1	.
CASSSTTGLAGPLEQYF	TGTGCCAGCAGCTCCACGACCGGACTAGCGGGACCCCTCGAGCAGTACTTC	TRBV9	TRBJ2-7	TRBD2	.
CASSEGLAGEGLEETQYF	TGTGCCAGCAGTGAAGGGCTAGCGGGAGAGGGATTAGAGGAGACCCAGTACTTC	TRBV6-1	TRBJ2-5	TRBD2	.
CASSYSAAGATLELFF	TGTGCCAGCAGTTACTCGGCAGCGGGGGCCACCCTAGAGCTGTTTTTT	TRBV6-5	TRBJ2-2	TRBD2	.
CAWGTGGSGANGLTF	TGTGCCTGGGGCACAGGGGGCTCTGGGGCCAACGGCCTGACTTTC	TRBV30	TRBJ2-6	TRBD1	few
CASSTHFRTPSTDTQYF	TGTGCCAGTAGTACTCATTTCAGGACACCTAGCACAGATACGCAGTATTTT	TRBV19	TRBJ2-3	.	.
CASRPGTGKLNQPQHF	TGTGCCAGCAGGCCAGGGACAGGGAAGCTCAATCAGCCCCAGCATTTT	TRBV2	TRBJ1-5	TRBD1	.
CASSEPGQPEPGELFF	TGTGCCAGCAGTGAGCCGGGACAACCGGAACCAGGGGAGCTGTTTTTT	TRBV6-1	TRBJ2-2	.	.
CASSWAGTAYEQYF	TGTGCCAGCAGCTGGGCCGGGACAGCCTACGAGCAGTACTTC	TRBV11-1	TRBJ2-7	TRBD1	.
CASSLGLAGVETQYF	TGTGCCAGCAGCCTCGGACTAGCGGGAGTGGAGACCCAGTACTTC	TRBV7-2	TRBJ2-5	TRBD2	.
CASRNRGNEKLFF	TGTGCCAGTAGAAACAGGGGGAACGAAAAACTGTTTTTT	TRBV19	TRBJ1-4	TRBD1	.
CASSVGSGMNEQFF	TGTGCCAGCAGCGTAGGTAGCGGGATGAATGAGCAGTTCTTC	TRBV9	TRBJ2-1	TRBD2	.
CASSHLFLDRVHYNEQFF	TGCGCCAGCAGTCACCTCTTCCTCGACAGGGTTCACTACAATGAGCAGTTCTTC	TRBV23-1	TRBJ2-1	TRBD1	.
CASTSYNEQFF	TGTGCCAGTACGTCCTACAATGAGCAGTTCTTC	TRBV19	TRBJ2-1	.	few
CASSQEVGGWYNEQFF	TGTGCCAGCAGCCAAGAGGTGGGAGGTTGGTACAATGAGCAGTTCTTC	TRBV14	TRBJ2-1	.	.
CASSSTGSPNTGELFF	TGCGCCAGCAGCTCTACAGGGTCCCCGAACACCGGGGAGCTGTTTTTT	TRBV5-1	TRBJ2-2	.	.
CASGLPGQPNQPQHF	TGTGCCAGCGGGCTTCCGGGACAGCCCAATCAGCCCCAGCATTTT	TRBV27	TRBJ1-5	TRBD1	.
CASSPRQGWDTEAFF	TGTGCCAGCAGCCCGAGGCAGGGGTGGGACACTGAAGCTTTCTTT	TRBV21-1	TRBJ1-1	.	.
CASSPPFRQGNEQYF	TGTGCCAGCAGCCCCCCTTTTAGACAGGGGAACGAGCAGTACTTC	TRBV7-9	TRBJ2-7	TRBD1	.
CTSGASGRADTQYF	TGTACGTCGGGGGCTAGCGGGAGGGCAGATACGCAGTATTTT	TRBV28	TRBJ2-3	TRBD2	.
CASSSRVVSSYNEQFF	TGTGCCAGCAGCTCTAGAGTTGTGAGCTCCTACAATGAGCAGTTCTTC	TRBV7-2	TRBJ2-1	.	.
CASSRQTNTGELFF	TGCGCCAGCAGCCGACAGACCAACACCGGGGAGCTGTTTTTT	TRBV4-3	TRBJ2-2	.	.
CASSPTGIFKQYF	TGTGCCAGCAGTCCGACAGGGATATTCAAGCAGTACTTC	TRBV28	TRBJ2-7	TRBD1	.
CASSTSGRAWDTQYF	TGTGCCAGCAGCACTAGCGGGAGGGCCTGGGATACGCAGTATTTT	TRBV28	TRBJ2-3	TRBD2	.
CASSQDLGQGYQPQHF	TGTGCCAGCAGCCAGGATCTGGGACAGGGGTATCAGCCCCAGCATTTT	TRBV4-2	TRBJ1-5	TRBD1	.
CASSYSGGSTDTQYF	TGTGCCAGCAGCTATAGCGGGGGGAGCACAGATACGCAGTATTTT	TRBV7-2	TRBJ2-3	TRBD2	.
CASSAGGLHYGYTF	TGTGCCAGTAGTGCCGGGGGACTGCACTATGGCTACACCTTC	TRBV19	TRBJ1-2	.	once
CASKGGTDTQYF	TGTGCCAGCAAGGGGGGGACAGATACGCAGTATTTT	TRBV2	TRBJ2-3	.	.
CASSPGHAFGEQFF	TGTGCCAGCTCACCCGGACACGCTTTCGGTGAGCAGTTCTTC	TRBV18	TRBJ2-1	.	.
CASSVGRRDRVGETQYF	TGTGCCAGCAGCGTAGGTAGAAGGGACAGAGTGGGGGAGACCCAGTACTTC	TRBV9	TRBJ2-5	TRBD1	.
CASSFGLAGGTGELFF	TGTGCCAGCAGCTTTGGACTAGCGGGAGGGACCGGGGAGCTGTTTTTT	TRBV9	TRBJ2-2	TRBD2	.
CAARLAAGIDEQYF	TGTGCCGCCCGTCTAGCGGCGGGCATCGACGAGCAGTACTTC	TRBV6-1	TRBJ2-7	TRBD2	.
CASSALGQGAGQPQHF	TGTGCCAGCAGTGCCTTGGGACAGGGGGCTGGTCAGCCCCAGCATTTT	TRBV6-1	TRBJ1-5	TRBD1	.
CSVDRDYGYTF	TGCAGCGTTGACAGGGACTATGGCTACACCTTC	TRBV29-1	TRBJ1-2	.	.